This is a list of T cell receptor beta chains from one sample in a study of blood T cells in healthy people across ages. TCRdb passed the 5' RACE reads through MiXCR, listing each CDR3 protein once. The sample records hundreds of thousands of distinct CDR3 sequences, 58% being singletons. Sample: blood. The source of these receptors is a man between 25 and 39 years old in good health. Each CDR3 is given with its conserved first and last residue. The D gene is left open where the match is weak. Only part of the rows carry a size: once, few, many, or a class if the clone is expanded.

J	D	size	V	CDR3	DNA
TRBJ1-1	.	few	TRBV29-1	CSVTGGSNTEAFF	TGCAGCGTGACGGGAGGGTCGAACACTGAAGCTTTCTTT
TRBJ2-7	.	.	TRBV27	CASSRKADYEQYF	TGTGCCAGCTCCAGGAAGGCAGACTACGAGCAGTACTTC
TRBJ1-1	.	few	TRBV29-1	CSVGRGEAFF	TGCAGCGTTGGCAGGGGAGAAGCTTTCTTT
TRBJ2-2	.	.	TRBV5-1	CASSPEVVGNTGELFF	TGCGCCAGCAGCCCCGAGGTTGTCGGGAACACCGGGGAGCTGTTTTTT
TRBJ2-4	.	.	TRBV30	CAGSVHEGQYF	TGTGCCGGGAGTGTACACGAAGGGCAGTACTTC
TRBJ2-1	TRBD2	few	TRBV7-2	CASSAHTSGRTEQFF	TGTGCCAGCAGCGCTCACACTAGCGGGAGGACTGAGCAGTTCTTC
TRBJ2-7	TRBD2	once	TRBV19	CASTTTSGVYNEQYF	TGTGCCAGTACCACGACTAGCGGGGTCTACAATGAGCAGTACTTC
TRBJ2-4	.	.	TRBV28	CASSSSGPFGKNIQYF	TGTGCCAGCAGTTCATCGGGACCTTTCGGCAAAAACATTCAGTACTTC
TRBJ2-4	TRBD1	.	TRBV20-1	CSAAQGTLAKNIQYF	TGCAGTGCCGCACAGGGGACCCTAGCCAAAAACATTCAGTACTTC
TRBJ2-5	.	.	TRBV10-3	CAISETLTSTETQYF	TGTGCCATCAGTGAAACCCTAACTAGCACAGAGACCCAGTACTTC
TRBJ2-7	.	few	TRBV5-5	CASSTIGDHEQYF	TGTGCCAGCAGCACGATAGGGGACCACGAGCAGTACTTC
TRBJ2-3	.	.	TRBV4-3	CASSQDFGETGREYF	TGCGCCAGCAGCCAAGATTTCGGGGAGACAGGGAGGGAGTATTTT
TRBJ1-2	.	.	TRBV29-1	CSVGSPGTGYGYTF	TGCAGCGTTGGCAGCCCCGGGACGGGGTATGGCTACACCTTC
TRBJ1-2	.	.	TRBV7-8	CASSLASGTSYGYTF	TGTGCCAGCAGCTTAGCGTCCGGGACTAGCTATGGCTACACCTTC
TRBJ1-2	.	.	TRBV3-1	CASSPLGANYGYTF	TGTGCCAGCAGCCCCCTCGGGGCTAACTATGGCTACACCTTC
TRBJ2-5	.	.	TRBV7-9	CASSLPGLPQETQYF	TGTGCCAGCAGCTTGCCAGGACTTCCCCAAGAGACCCAGTACTTC
TRBJ2-6	.	.	TRBV13	CASSTRLNSGANVLTF	TGTGCCAGCAGCACGCGACTCAACTCTGGGGCCAACGTCCTGACTTTC
TRBJ1-6	.	.	TRBV7-2	CASSYHRASSYNSPLHF	TGTGCCAGCAGCTACCACAGGGCCAGCTCCTATAATTCACCCCTCCACTTT
TRBJ2-7	.	few	TRBV20-1	CSAVSLGSSNYEQYF	TGCAGTGCTGTATCTTTGGGGTCGTCGAACTACGAGCAGTACTTC
TRBJ2-1	.	.	TRBV28	CASSLKQGANEQFF	TGTGCCAGCAGTTTAAAACAGGGAGCTAATGAGCAGTTCTTC
TRBJ1-2	.	.	TRBV20-1	CSARDAGSVSSNYGYTF	TGCAGTGCTAGAGATGCGGGGTCGGTATCCTCTAACTATGGCTACACCTTC
TRBJ1-1	.	.	TRBV11-2	CASSLDAENTEAFF	TGTGCCAGCAGCTTAGATGCCGAGAACACTGAAGCTTTCTTT
TRBJ2-7	TRBD2	.	TRBV6-6	CASITSGGPTYEQYF	TGTGCCAGCATTACTAGCGGGGGACCCACCTACGAGCAGTACTTC
TRBJ2-7	TRBD2	once	TRBV6-5	CASSSPTSGHYEQYF	TGTGCCAGCAGTTCCCCGACTAGCGGACACTACGAGCAGTACTTC
TRBJ1-2	TRBD1	.	TRBV4-2	CASSQDTGDYGYTF	TGTGCCAGCAGCCAAGACACAGGGGACTATGGCTACACCTTC
TRBJ2-7	TRBD2	.	TRBV20-1	CSAHPVDRGVYEQYF	TGCAGTGCACACCCGGTGGACCGGGGGGTTTACGAGCAGTACTTC
TRBJ1-1	.	.	TRBV6-1	CASSIRKGTEAFF	TGTGCCAGCAGTATTCGGAAGGGTACTGAAGCTTTCTTT
TRBJ2-3	.	.	TRBV11-2	CASSLTLGVSTDTQYF	TGTGCCAGCAGCTTAACACTCGGGGTCAGCACAGATACGCAGTATTTT
TRBJ2-5	TRBD2	.	TRBV5-1	CASSLRAGVSETQYF	TGCGCCAGCAGCTTAAGGGCGGGAGTCTCCGAGACCCAGTACTTC
TRBJ2-7	.	.	TRBV6-1	CASSEPPGVEYF	TGTGCCAGCAGTGAACCCCCAGGCGTGGAGTACTTC
TRBJ2-7	.	.	TRBV7-2	CASSFTRSEQYF	TGTGCCAGCAGCTTTACTAGATCCGAGCAGTACTTC
TRBJ2-1	TRBD1	.	TRBV18	CASSPFGPDRGGDEQFF	TGTGCCAGCTCACCCTTTGGACCGGACAGGGGAGGCGATGAGCAGTTCTTC
TRBJ1-2	.	few	TRBV5-1	CASSLAQTDGYTF	TGCGCCAGCAGCTTGGCACAGACAGATGGCTACACCTTC
TRBJ2-7	.	once	TRBV28	CASSLLSGRVDSEQYF	TGTGCCAGCAGTTTATTATCGGGGCGAGTCGACTCCGAGCAGTACTTC
TRBJ2-3	.	.	TRBV7-2	CASSRLQFPDTQYF	TGTGCCAGCAGCCGACTACAGTTCCCAGATACGCAGTATTTT
TRBJ2-5	TRBD1	.	TRBV25-1	CASSVAGQGVTETQYF	TGTGCCAGCAGTGTCGCGGGACAGGGGGTGACAGAGACCCAGTACTTC
TRBJ2-7	.	.	TRBV9	CASSVEEGGYEQYF	TGTGCCAGCAGCGTCGAGGAAGGCGGGTACGAGCAGTACTTC
TRBJ2-3	.	.	TRBV2	CASSESSAGTQYF	TGTGCCAGCAGTGAATCTTCGGCGGGCACGCAGTATTTT
TRBJ2-1	TRBD1	few	TRBV10-3	CAISDFGQGFF	TGTGCCATCAGTGATTTTGGACAGGGGTTCTTC
TRBJ2-1	TRBD1	.	TRBV5-1	CASSVGQGAYNEQFF	TGCGCCAGCAGCGTGGGACAGGGGGCCTACAATGAGCAGTTCTTC
TRBJ1-4	.	.	TRBV4-2	CASSQATGATNEKLFF	TGTGCCAGCAGCCAAGCAACGGGCGCAACTAATGAAAAACTGTTTTTT
TRBJ1-2	.	.	TRBV14	CASSQGIWGVDGYTF	TGTGCCAGCAGCCAAGGGATTTGGGGGGTCGATGGCTACACCTTC
TRBJ2-3	.	few	TRBV7-2	CASKLNNFADTQYF	TGTGCCAGCAAACTTAATAATTTCGCAGATACGCAGTATTTT
TRBJ2-5	TRBD2	.	TRBV6-5	CASSWLAGGPGETQYF	TGTGCCAGCAGTTGGTTAGCGGGAGGGCCAGGAGAGACCCAGTACTTC
TRBJ2-1	.	.	TRBV2	CASSEWAVQFF	TGTGCCAGCAGTGAGTGGGCGGTTCAGTTCTTC
TRBJ2-6	TRBD2	.	TRBV5-1	CASSREGSGSGANVLTF	TGCGCCAGCAGCCGGGAGGGGTCTGGGTCTGGGGCCAACGTCCTGACTTTC